The 12 T cell receptor beta chains below all came from one sample that was sequenced in a study of T cells in Graves' hyperthyroidism and ophthalmopathy. Regions amplified from RNA transcripts were the TCR beta CDR3 regions. Primed by the HTBI set, a first-round RT-PCR was run on the TCR CDR3. TCRdb fed the multiplex PCR reads into MiXCR, producing one record per CDR3 protein. Here the sample spans approximately 600,000 distinct CDR3 sequences, roughly 17% being singletons. Sample: blood. The origin of the receptors is a woman in her 30s with Graves' hyperthyroidism.

This clonotype was counted only a few times. The V and J genes are TRBV4-1 and TRBJ2-7; perhaps D is TRBD1 or TRBD2 (5 bases each). CDR1 is MGHRA, CDR2 YSYEKL, per germline. Trimming stripped 5 bases from V and 2 bases from J, with 16 bases between. This CDR3 region has 15 residues. Written as DNA, the CDR3 is TGCGCCAGCAGCTTTAGCCGGGACGGAACCTACGAGCAGTACTTC. This encodes CASSFSRDGTYEQYF.

This clonotype appeared many times. The chain has TRBV29-1 and TRBJ1-2, with 8 bases fitting TRBD1. Germline loops: CDR1 SQVTM, CDR2 ANQGSEA. With 6 bases clipped from V and 4 bases from J, the junction kept 7 bases outside the gene matches. This CDR3 has 13 amino acids. DNA for the CDR3: TGCAGCGTCAAGACAGGGGCGGTCTATGGCTACACCTTC. It yields the protein CSVKTGAVYGYTF.

This clonotype was observed at least ten times. The genes are TRBV2 and TRBJ1-5; no clear D. The V end was cut by 1 base, the J end by 6 bases, with 7 bases between. The V gene's germline CDR1 is SNHLY and CDR2 FYNNEI. The CDR3 runs to 13 residues. The CDR3 here is CASSEGRPQPQHF. CDR3 DNA: TGTGCCAGCAGTGAAGGGAGGCCTCAGCCCCAGCATTTT.

Only a few counts were recorded for this clonotype. This chain links TRBV15 with TRBJ2-1; 7 nucleotides align to TRBD1. CDR3 size: 15 residues. Germline V lookup: CDR1 LNHNV, CDR2 YYDKDF (reference sequence). With 0 bases clipped from V and 2 bases from J, the junction kept 1 base outside the gene matches. The CDR3 nucleotides read TGTGCCACCAGCAGAGACCAGGGGGCCTACAATGAGCAGTTCTTC. Protein: CATSRDQGAYNEQFF.

The rearrangement joins TRBV7-8 to TRBJ1-2, with D perhaps matching TRBD1 (6 bases). CDR3 length equals 16 residues. Trimming removed 5 bases from V and 1 base from J, with 17 bases in between. Germline V lookup: CDR1 SGHVS, CDR2 FQNEAQ. CDR3 loop: CASSTGDRRINYGYTF. The CDR3 DNA reads TGTGCCAGCAGCACCGGAGACAGGCGAATTAACTATGGCTACACCTTC.

This clonotype has just one count. This chain links TRBV6-1 with TRBJ2-7, with D perhaps TRBD2 (6 bases). Trimming stripped 1 base from V and 0 bases from J, with 10 bases between. CDR1 and CDR2 (germline): MNHNS, SASEGT. This CDR3 comprises 15 residues. DNA of the CDR3: TGTGCCAGCAGTGAAGGGGACGGGAGCTCCTACGAGCAGTACTTC. Its protein is CASSEGDGSSYEQYF.

The chain joins TRBV2 to TRBJ2-3; no definite D call. Trimming left V 7 bases short and J 2 bases short, with 7 bases between. The V gene's germline CDR1 is SNHLY and CDR2 FYNNEI. The CDR3 covers 12 residues. The CDR3 region has the DNA TGTGCCAGCACTCCATTCACAGATACGCAGTATTTT. It codes for CASTPFTDTQYF.

This chain joins TRBV29-1 and TRBJ2-7; D not certain. V was trimmed by 6 bases and J by 1 base, leaving 7 bases between them. CDR1 and CDR2 (germline): SQVTM, ANQGSEA. The CDR3 is 11 residues long. The CDR3, as DNA: TGCAGCGTGACAACATCCTACGAGCAGTACTTC. As protein: CSVTTSYEQYF.

This clonotype has only a few counts. The gene calls are TRBV9 and TRBJ1-1; the D is unclear. Germline assignment: CDR1 SGDLS and CDR2 YYNGEE. This CDR3 spans 13 amino acids. Deletions cut 3 bases from V and 4 bases from J, with 10 bases between. CDR3 residues: CASSAGVGTEAFF. CDR3 nucleotide sequence: TGTGCCAGCAGCGCAGGTGTTGGCACTGAAGCTTTCTTT.

This clonotype was counted between two and nine times. This chain links TRBV5-4 with TRBJ2-7; D gene ambiguous. The V end was cut by 1 base, the J end by 3 bases, with 14 bases between. Germline V gives CDR1 SGHNT, CDR2 YYREEE (reference sequence). The CDR3 extends over 15 amino acids. CDR3 DNA sequence: TGTGCCAGCAGCTTGACCGTTAAGGGCGTCTACGAGCAGTACTTC. It yields the protein CASSLTVKGVYEQYF.

This clonotype was counted ten times or more. The chain is built from TRBV20-1 and TRBJ2-7; 12 nucleotides align to TRBD2. The germline CDR1 and CDR2 sequences are DFQATT and SNEGSKA (reference sequence). The CDR3 sequence is 15 residues long. J lost 4 bases, V lost 5 bases, and 9 bases had no gene match. CDR3 residues: CSAERGLAGSYEQYF. CDR3 coding DNA: TGCAGTGCTGAACGTGGACTAGCGGGATCTTACGAGCAGTACTTC.

This clonotype was observed a handful of times. The chain uses TRBV5-1 and TRBJ1-2; 8 bases fit TRBD1. This CDR3 has 15 residues. Germline CDR1 and CDR2: SGHRS and YFSETQ. The J segment lost 0 bases and the V segment lost 3 bases, leaving 4 bases of the junction unmatched. The chain's CDR3 is CASSWGDRTNYGYTF. The CDR3 coding sequence is TGCGCCAGCAGCTGGGGGGACAGGACTAACTATGGCTACACCTTC.